A single T cell receptor (beta chain) is shown here with its context. Its matching antigen is unknown. The CDR3 has 15 amino acids. Germline CDR1 reads LNHDA; CDR2 reads SQIVND (reference sequence). The V gene lost 1 base and the J gene lost 5 bases, with 15 bases spanning the gap. The sample belongs to a study of OX40 agonist ivuxolimab in advanced cancers. At the level of the study: Averaging about 60 years in age, with a range of roughly 20 to 80, the cohort was approximately 83% male. Partial responses were observed in three patients, of whom one had hepatocellular carcinoma and two had cutaneous melanoma. Study observations and caveats: At 0.1 to 3.0 mg/kg and by week 6, clonal expansion occurred in CD4+ and CD8+ blood T cells.

Clones were sequenced by immunoSEQ multiplex PCR, and TCRdb holds only the in-frame ones, with some missing. The sample includes some 74,000 clones, more than 75% of them seen just once. Autoimmune disease history or systemic immunosuppression disqualified patients. The chain links TRBV19 to TRBJ2-7; D remains unclear. The TCR was taken from an adult with an advanced solid tumor such as melanoma, head and neck, liver or kidney cancer. The sample here was CD4+ or CD8+ T cells sorted from blood, taken in a trial of the OX40 agonist ivuxolimab. In DNA, the CDR3 is TGTGCCAGTAGTATAGGGCAGACCTATCTCGACGAGCAGTACTTC. Translation gives CASSIGQTYLDEQYF. The full variable domain, rest sourced from reference TRBV19 and TRBJ2-7, is DGGITQSPKYLFRKEGQNVTLSCEQNLNHDAMYWYRQDPGQGLRLIYYSQIVNDFQKGDIAEGYSVSREKKESFPLTVTSAQKNPTAFYLCASSIGQTYLDEQYFGPGTRLTVT.